The 17 T cell receptor beta chains in this list originate from one sample, sequenced in a study of immune heterogeneity within non-small cell lung tumors. The template consisted of bulk tumor genomic DNA, with 600 ng used per sample. Spaced far apart, several biopsies were taken from each primary tumor during surgery. Patients had untreated, newly diagnosed non-small cell lung cancer and underwent curative surgery. It was with 32 V and 13 J primers that multiplex PCR amplified TCR beta CDR3. Using its own MiXCR run on the multiplex PCR reads, TCRdb lists one record per CDR3 protein. The repertoire holds over 8,500 distinct CDR3 sequences, with 25% to 30% as singletons. Material for sequencing was lung tumor tissue. Receptor source: a man aged 45 to 65 with non-small cell lung cancer.

By proportion, this clonotype is medium-sized. The chain links TRBV6-1 to TRBJ1-1; no reliable D call. V shed 4 bases and J shed 5 bases, with 14 bases lying between them. The V gene's germline CDR1 is MNHNS and CDR2 SASEGT. The CDR3 spans 14 residues. The CDR3 spells CASSGLPRKTEAFF. CDR3 coding DNA: TGTGCCAGCAGTGGACTCCCTCGGAAGACTGAAGCTTTCTTT.

This clonotype occurred many times. V usage is TRBV3-1 and J usage is TRBJ1-3, with D hard to call. The CDR3 has 12 residues. The V gene lost 7 bases and the J gene lost 4 bases, with 8 bases spanning the gap. Per germline, CDR1 LGHDT and CDR2 YNNKEL (reference sequence). The CDR3 DNA is TGTGCCAGCACGCCTGGCGGAAACACCATATATTTT. Translation: CASTPGGNTIYF.

About this clonotype: A read error may be the cause here, since a much bigger clone is one base away. The chain carries TRBV12-5 and TRBJ2-3; 8 bases are shared with TRBD1. V trimming: 7 bases; J trimming: 2 bases; junction bases outside the gene matches: 8. The CDR3 is 15 residues long. Germline loops: CDR1 LGHNT, CDR2 FRNRAP. DNA for the CDR3: TGTGCTAGTGCTTCCGGACAGGGTCCCACAGATACGCAGTATTTT. It codes for CASASGQGPTDTQYF.

The J gene is TRBJ2-2, the V gene TRBV6-5, with 11 bases lining up with TRBD1. With 2 bases clipped from V and 4 bases from J, the junction kept 0 bases outside the gene matches. Germline-derived CDR1 and CDR2 are MNHEY and SVGAGI. The CDR3 is 15 residues long. The CDR3 DNA sequence: TGTGCCAGCAGTTACGGGACAGGGGGCACCGGGGAGCTGTTTTTT. It yields the protein CASSYGTGGTGELFF.

This clonotype was recorded a few times. The chain links TRBV6-1 to TRBJ1-1, with TRBD1 matching over 8 bases. The CDR3 extends over 14 amino acids. The germline gives CDR1 MNHNS, CDR2 SASEGT. The V gene end was trimmed by 8 bases and the J gene end by 3 bases; junction bases not matched to a gene: 8. CDR3 sequence: CASRFSGQDTEAFF. CDR3 coding DNA: TGTGCCAGCCGCTTTTCGGGACAGGACACTGAAGCTTTCTTT.

In its sample, this clonotype ranks as medium-sized (0.01 to 0.1%). This chain uses TRBV12-3 or TRBV12-4 with TRBJ2-2; unclear D gene. The CDR3 length is 14 residues. Trimming removed 2 bases from V and 2 bases from J, with 6 bases in between. CDR3 DNA: TGTGCCAGCAGTTTACACTCAAACACCGGGGAGCTGTTTTTT. Protein product: CASSLHSNTGELFF.

Notes on this clonotype: A read error may be the cause here, since a much bigger clone is one base away. V and J are TRBV20-1 and TRBJ2-5; 9 bases match TRBD1. The CDR3 spans 12 residues. Germline V gene sequence: CDR1 DFQATT, CDR2 SNEGSKA (reference sequence). The CDR3 reads CRPGQGGETQYF. Here the CDR3 DNA reads TGCAGACCGGGACAGGGAGGAGAGACCCAGTACTTC.

Of note for this clonotype: A much larger clonotype is one base distant, so this may be a read error. The chain recombines TRBV15 with TRBJ1-2; D remains ambiguous. Trimming stripped 4 bases from V and 4 bases from J, with 22 bases between. CDR1 and CDR2 (germline): LNHNV, YYDKDF (reference sequence). This CDR3 contains 17 residues. CDR3 loop: CATSIDGNLPPGYGYTF. DNA of the CDR3: TGTGCCACCAGCATAGATGGTAATCTACCCCCCGGCTATGGCTACACCTTC.

The CDR3 region is CASSAVGIPSSYNEQFF. For the CDR3, the DNA is TGTGCCAGTAGTGCGGTCGGTATCCCGAGCTCCTACAATGAGCAGTTCTTC. The chain uses TRBV19 and TRBJ2-1; D remains ambiguous. The CDR3 spans 17 residues. Germline assignment: CDR1 LNHDA and CDR2 SQIVND (reference sequence). The V end was cut by 5 bases, the J end by 0 bases, with 17 bases between.

This clonotype turned up a few times. This rearrangement joins TRBV4-2 to TRBJ2-2; 12 bases are a match to TRBD1. Trimming took 7 bases from V and 5 from J; bases not matched to a gene: 8. The CDR3 extends over 16 amino acids. Germline CDR1 LGHNA, CDR2 YNFKEQ. CDR3 protein: CASTQGTGGATGELFF. CDR3 bases: TGTGCCAGCACCCAGGGGACAGGGGGCGCGACCGGGGAGCTGTTTTTT.

The chain couples TRBV5-8 to TRBJ2-7; D gene uncertain. This CDR3 is built from 11 residues. Germline CDR1 reads SGHTS; CDR2 reads YDEGEE. Trimming removed 2 bases at V and 8 bases at J, with 8 bases between. CDR3 in amino acids: CASSFPTQQYF. CDR3 bases: TGTGCCAGCAGCTTTCCGACTCAGCAGTACTTC.

In its sample, this clonotype ranks as medium-sized. This chain links TRBV6-4 with TRBJ2-3; D possibly corresponds to TRBD1 (5 bases). Trimming stripped 3 bases from V and 1 base from J, with 8 bases between. Germline-derived CDR1 and CDR2 are MRHNA and SNTAGT. The CDR3 is 14 residues long. The CDR3 DNA reads as TGTGCCAGCAGTGAAATAGGGGGCACAGATACGCAGTATTTT. It codes for CASSEIGGTDTQYF.

This clonotype came up a few times. Just one base apart from a much larger clone, this may be a read error. This chain uses TRBV25-1 with TRBJ1-5; D is perhaps TRBD1 (6 bases). The CDR3 length is 15 residues. CDR1 is MGHDK, CDR2 SYGVNS, per germline. The CDR3 sequence: CASQKQGDSNQLQHF. The DNA of the CDR3 is TGTGCCTCTCAAAAACAGGGAGATAGCAATCAGCTCCAGCATTTT.

With respect to this clonotype: This sequence may be a read error, since a much larger clone differs from it by one base. V usage is TRBV2 and J usage is TRBJ1-1, with D hard to call. Deletions cut 2 bases from V and 1 base from J, with 8 bases between. The CDR3 length is 14 residues. Germline V CDR1 and CDR2: SNHLY, FYNNEI. The CDR3 coding sequence is TGTGCCAGCAGTGAACATGCCACGAACACTGAAGCTTTCTTT. Residues: CASSEHATNTEAFF. The variable domain in full, with the rest retrieved from reference TRBV2 and TRBJ1-1, is EPEVTQTPSHQVTQMGQEVILRCVPISNHLYFYWYRQILGQKVEFLVSFYNNEISEKSEIFDDQFSVERPDGSNFTLKIRSTKLEDSAMYFCASSEHATNTEAFFGQGTRLTVV.

This clonotype was found many times. This sequence joins TRBV5-1 and TRBJ1-2; D gene uncertain. V dropped 0 bases and J dropped 1 base, with 4 bases sitting between them. The CDR3 covers 13 residues. Germline CDR1 and CDR2: SGHRS and YFSETQ. In DNA form, the CDR3 reads TGCGCCAGCAGCTTGGACAATAACTATGGCTACACCTTC. Its translation: CASSLDNNYGYTF. Using reference TRBV5-1 and TRBJ1-2 for the parts outside the CDR3, the full variable domain is KAGVTQTPRYLIKTRGQQVTLSCSPISGHRSVSWYQQTPGQGLQFLFEYFSETQRNKGNFPGRFSGRQFSNSRSEMNVSTLELGDSALYLCASSLDNNYGYTFGSGTRLTVV.

The chain is built from TRBV5-1 and TRBJ2-3; D ambiguous. CDR1 is SGHRS and CDR2 is YFSETQ in the germline V gene. This CDR3 comprises 13 residues. V lost 4 bases to trimming and J lost 4 bases, with 10 bases between them. CDR3 region: CASSAPTSDTQYF. For the CDR3, the DNA is TGCGCCAGCAGCGCCCCCACGTCAGATACGCAGTATTTT.

On this clonotype: A much larger clone differs from this one at a single base, so this may be a read error. The V gene is TRBV3-1, the J gene TRBJ1-1; D not resolved. Looked up from germline, CDR1 is LGHDT and CDR2 is YNNKEL (reference sequence). The CDR3 is 15 residues long. The CDR3 sequence: CVSSQEGRGSPEAFF. The CDR3, as DNA: TGTGTCAGCAGCCAAGAAGGGCGAGGGAGCCCTGAAGCTTTCTTT.